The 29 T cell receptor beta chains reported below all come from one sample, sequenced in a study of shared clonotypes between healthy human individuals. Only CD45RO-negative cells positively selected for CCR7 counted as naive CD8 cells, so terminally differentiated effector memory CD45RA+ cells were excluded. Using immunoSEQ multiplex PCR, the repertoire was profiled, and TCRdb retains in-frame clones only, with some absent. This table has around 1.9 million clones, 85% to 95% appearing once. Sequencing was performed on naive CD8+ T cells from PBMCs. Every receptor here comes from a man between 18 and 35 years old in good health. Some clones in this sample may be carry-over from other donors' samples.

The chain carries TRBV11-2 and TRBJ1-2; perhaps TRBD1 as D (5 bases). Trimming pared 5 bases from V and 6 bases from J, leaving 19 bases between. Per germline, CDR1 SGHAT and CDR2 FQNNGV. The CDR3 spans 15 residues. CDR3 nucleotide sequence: TGTGCCAGCAGCCTTATCTCCTGGGACGCCCATGGCTACACCTTC. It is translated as CASSLISWDAHGYTF.

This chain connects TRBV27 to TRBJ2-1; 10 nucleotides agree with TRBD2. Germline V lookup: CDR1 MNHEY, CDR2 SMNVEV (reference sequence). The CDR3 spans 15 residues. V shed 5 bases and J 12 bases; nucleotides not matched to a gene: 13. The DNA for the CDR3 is TGTGCCAGCAGTATTAAAAGAGTAGCGGGAGGTGCGCAGTTCTTC. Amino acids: CASSIKRVAGGAQFF.

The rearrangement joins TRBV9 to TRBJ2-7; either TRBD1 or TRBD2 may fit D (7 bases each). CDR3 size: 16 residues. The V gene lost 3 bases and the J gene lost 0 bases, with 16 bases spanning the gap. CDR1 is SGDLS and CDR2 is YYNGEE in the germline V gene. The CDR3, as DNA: TGTGCCAGCAGCGCAGGGGGAGGGTCGACCTCCTACGAGCAGTACTTC. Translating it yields CASSAGGGSTSYEQYF.

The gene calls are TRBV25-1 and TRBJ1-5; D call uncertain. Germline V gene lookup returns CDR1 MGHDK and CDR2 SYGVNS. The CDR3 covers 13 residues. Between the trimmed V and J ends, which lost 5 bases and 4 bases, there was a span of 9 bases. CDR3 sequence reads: CASSLMGNQPQHF. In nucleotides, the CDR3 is TGTGCCAGCAGTCTCATGGGGAATCAGCCCCAGCATTTT. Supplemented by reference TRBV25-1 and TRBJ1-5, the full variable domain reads EADIYQTPRYLVIGTGKKITLECSQTMGHDKMYWYQQDPGMELHLIHYSYGVNSTEKGDLSSESTVSRIRTEHFPLTLESARPSHTSQYLCASSLMGNQPQHFGDGTRLSIL.

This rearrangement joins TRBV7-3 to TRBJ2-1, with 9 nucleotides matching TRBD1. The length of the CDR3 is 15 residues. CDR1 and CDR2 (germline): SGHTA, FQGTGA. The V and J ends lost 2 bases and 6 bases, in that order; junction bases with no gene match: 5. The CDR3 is CASSLAGTGFNEQFF. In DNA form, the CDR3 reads TGTGCCAGCAGCTTAGCCGGGACAGGGTTCAATGAGCAGTTCTTC.

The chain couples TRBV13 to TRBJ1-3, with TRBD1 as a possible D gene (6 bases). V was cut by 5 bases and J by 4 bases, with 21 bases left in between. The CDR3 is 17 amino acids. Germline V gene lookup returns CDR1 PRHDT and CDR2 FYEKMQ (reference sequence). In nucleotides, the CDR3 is TGTGCCAGCAGCCCCCCCTCCGGGGGGGCCGGAGGAAACACCATATATTTT. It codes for CASSPPSGGAGGNTIYF. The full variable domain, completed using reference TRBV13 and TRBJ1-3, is AAGVIQSPRHLIKEKRETATLKCYPIPRHDTVYWYQQGPGQDPQFLISFYEKMQSDKGSIPDRFSAQQFSDYHSELNMSSLELGDSALYFCASSPPSGGAGGNTIYFGEGSWLTVV.

The CDR3 here is CASSYPDQVRNQPQHF. CDR3 DNA: TGTGCCAGCAGCTATCCTGACCAGGTACGCAATCAGCCCCAGCATTTT. The gene calls are TRBV28 and TRBJ1-5; D is unclear. Germline V lookup: CDR1 MDHEN, CDR2 SYDVKM. CDR3 size: 16 residues. V was clipped by 6 bases and J by 2 bases, with 17 bases between them.

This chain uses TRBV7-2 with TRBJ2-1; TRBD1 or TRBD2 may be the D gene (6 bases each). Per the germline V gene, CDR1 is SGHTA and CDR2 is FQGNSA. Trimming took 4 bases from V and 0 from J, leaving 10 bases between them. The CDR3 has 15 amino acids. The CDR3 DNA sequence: TGTGCCAGCAGCTCGCGGGACAACTCCTACAATGAGCAGTTCTTC. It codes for CASSSRDNSYNEQFF. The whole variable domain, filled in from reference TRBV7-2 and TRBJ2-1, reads GAGVSQSPSNKVTEKGKDVELRCDPISGHTALYWYRQSLGQGLEFLIYFQGNSAPDKSGLPSDRFSAERTGGSVSTLTIQRTQQEDSAVYLCASSSRDNSYNEQFFGPGTRLTVL.

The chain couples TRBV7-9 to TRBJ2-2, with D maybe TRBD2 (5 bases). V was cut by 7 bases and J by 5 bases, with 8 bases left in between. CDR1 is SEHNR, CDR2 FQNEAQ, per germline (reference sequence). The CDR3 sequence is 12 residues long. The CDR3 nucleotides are TGTGCCAGCAACCTAGCAACCGGGGAGCTGTTTTTT. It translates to CASNLATGELFF.

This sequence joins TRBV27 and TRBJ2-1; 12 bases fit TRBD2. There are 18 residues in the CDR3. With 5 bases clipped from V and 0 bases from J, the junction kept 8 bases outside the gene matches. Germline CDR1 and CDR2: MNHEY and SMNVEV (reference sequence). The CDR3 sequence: CASSGLLAGGSSYNEQFF. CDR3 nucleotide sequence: TGTGCCAGCAGTGGTCTGCTAGCGGGAGGGAGCTCCTACAATGAGCAGTTCTTC.

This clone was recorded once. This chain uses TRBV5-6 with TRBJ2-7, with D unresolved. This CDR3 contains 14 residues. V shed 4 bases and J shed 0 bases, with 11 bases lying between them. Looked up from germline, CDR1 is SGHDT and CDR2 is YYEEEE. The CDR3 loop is CASSSDTFSYEQYF. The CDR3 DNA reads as TGTGCCAGCAGCAGCGACACCTTCTCCTACGAGCAGTACTTC.

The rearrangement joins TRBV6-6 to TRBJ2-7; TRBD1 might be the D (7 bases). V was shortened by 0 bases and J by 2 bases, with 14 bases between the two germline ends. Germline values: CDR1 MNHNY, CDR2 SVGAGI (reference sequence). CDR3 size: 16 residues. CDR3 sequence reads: CASSYSEGASPYEQYF. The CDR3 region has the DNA TGTGCCAGCAGTTACTCGGAGGGGGCCTCTCCCTACGAGCAGTACTTC.

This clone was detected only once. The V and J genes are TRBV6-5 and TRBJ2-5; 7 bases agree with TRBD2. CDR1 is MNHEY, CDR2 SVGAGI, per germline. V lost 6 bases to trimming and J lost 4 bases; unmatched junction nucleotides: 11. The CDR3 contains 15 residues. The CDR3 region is CASRPDWGGVETQYF. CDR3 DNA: TGTGCCAGCAGACCGGACTGGGGGGGGGTAGAGACCCAGTACTTC.

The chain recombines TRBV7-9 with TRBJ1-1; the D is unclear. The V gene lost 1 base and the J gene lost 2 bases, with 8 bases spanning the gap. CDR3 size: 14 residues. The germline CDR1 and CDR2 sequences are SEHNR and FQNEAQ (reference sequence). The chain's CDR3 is CASSLVGYNTEAFF. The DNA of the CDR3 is TGTGCCAGCAGCTTAGTTGGGTATAACACTGAAGCTTTCTTT.

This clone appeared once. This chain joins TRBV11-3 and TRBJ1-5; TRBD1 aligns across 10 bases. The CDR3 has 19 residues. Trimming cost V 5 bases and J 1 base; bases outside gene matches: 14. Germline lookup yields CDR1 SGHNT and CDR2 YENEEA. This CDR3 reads CASSDRPRTGGGSNQPQHF. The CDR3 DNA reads TGTGCCAGCAGCGATAGGCCGAGGACAGGGGGAGGGAGCAATCAGCCCCAGCATTTT.

DNA for the CDR3: TGCGCCAGCAGCCCACGCGGCAATCCCGTAGACGAGCAGTACTTC. Its protein product is CASSPRGNPVDEQYF. The chain carries TRBV5-1 and TRBJ2-7; unclear D gene. The CDR3 extends over 15 amino acids. V was cut by 4 bases and J by 5 bases, with 19 bases left in between. CDR1 is SGHRS, CDR2 YFSETQ, per germline.

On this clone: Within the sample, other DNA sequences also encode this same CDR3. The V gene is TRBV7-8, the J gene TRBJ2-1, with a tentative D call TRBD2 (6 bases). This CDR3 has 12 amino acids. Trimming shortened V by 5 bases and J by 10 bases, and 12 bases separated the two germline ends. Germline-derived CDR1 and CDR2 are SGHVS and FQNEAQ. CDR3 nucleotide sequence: TGTGCCAGCAGCCCGGGAGCAGGGGAGCAGTTCTTC. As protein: CASSPGAGEQFF.

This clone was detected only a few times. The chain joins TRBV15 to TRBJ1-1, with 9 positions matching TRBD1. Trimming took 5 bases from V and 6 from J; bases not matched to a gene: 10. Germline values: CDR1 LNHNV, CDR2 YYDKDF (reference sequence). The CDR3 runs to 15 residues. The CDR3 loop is CATSVTGTGIAEAFF. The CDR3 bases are TGTGCCACCAGCGTAACCGGGACAGGGATAGCTGAAGCTTTCTTT.

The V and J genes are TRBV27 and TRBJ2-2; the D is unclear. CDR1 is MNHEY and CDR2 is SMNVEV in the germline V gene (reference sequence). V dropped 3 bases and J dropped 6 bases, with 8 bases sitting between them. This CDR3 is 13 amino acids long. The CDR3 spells CASSFNGAGELFF. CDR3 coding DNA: TGTGCCAGCAGTTTCAATGGTGCCGGGGAGCTGTTTTTT.

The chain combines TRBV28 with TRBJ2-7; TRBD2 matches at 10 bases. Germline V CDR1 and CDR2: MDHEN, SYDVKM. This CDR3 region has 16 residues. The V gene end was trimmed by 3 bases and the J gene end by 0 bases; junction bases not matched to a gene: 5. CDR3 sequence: CASSFKLAGSSYEQYF. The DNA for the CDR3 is TGTGCCAGCAGTTTTAAACTAGCGGGAAGCTCCTACGAGCAGTACTTC. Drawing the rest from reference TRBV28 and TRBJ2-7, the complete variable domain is DVKVTQSSRYLVKRTGEKVFLECVQDMDHENMFWYRQDPGLGLRLIYFSYDVKMKEKGDIPEGYSVSREKKERFSLILESASTNQTSMYLCASSFKLAGSSYEQYFGPGTRLTVT.

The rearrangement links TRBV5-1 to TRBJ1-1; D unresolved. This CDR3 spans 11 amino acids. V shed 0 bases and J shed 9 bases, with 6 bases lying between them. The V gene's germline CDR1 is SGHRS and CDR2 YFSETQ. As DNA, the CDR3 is TGCGCCAGCAGCTTGGGTTGGCAAGCTTTCTTT. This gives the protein CASSLGWQAFF. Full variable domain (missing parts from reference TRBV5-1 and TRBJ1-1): KAGVTQTPRYLIKTRGQQVTLSCSPISGHRSVSWYQQTPGQGLQFLFEYFSETQRNKGNFPGRFSGRQFSNSRSEMNVSTLELGDSALYLCASSLGWQAFFGQGTRLTVV.

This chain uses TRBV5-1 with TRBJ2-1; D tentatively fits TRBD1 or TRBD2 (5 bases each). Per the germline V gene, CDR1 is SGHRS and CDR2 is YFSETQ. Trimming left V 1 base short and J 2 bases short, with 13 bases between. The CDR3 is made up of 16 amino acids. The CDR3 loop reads CASSLSDVGAYNEQFF. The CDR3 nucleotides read TGCGCCAGCAGCTTGAGCGATGTGGGGGCCTACAATGAGCAGTTCTTC.

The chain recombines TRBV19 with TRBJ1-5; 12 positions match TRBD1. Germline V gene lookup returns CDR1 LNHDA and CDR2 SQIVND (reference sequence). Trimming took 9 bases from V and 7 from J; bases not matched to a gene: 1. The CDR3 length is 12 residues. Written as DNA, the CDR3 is TGTGCCAGCGGGACAGGGGGCCAGCCCCAGCATTTT. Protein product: CASGTGGQPQHF.

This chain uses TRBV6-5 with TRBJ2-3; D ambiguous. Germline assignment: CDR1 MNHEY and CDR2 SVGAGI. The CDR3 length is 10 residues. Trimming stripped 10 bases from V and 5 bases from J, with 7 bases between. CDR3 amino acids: CATGEDTQYF. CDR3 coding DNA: TGTGCCACCGGCGAAGATACGCAGTATTTT.

The CDR3, as DNA: TGTGCCAGCAGTCCGGACAGGGGAATTTTCAACGAGCAGTACTTC. It yields the protein CASSPDRGIFNEQYF. The chain employs TRBV7-3 and TRBJ2-7; TRBD1 aligns across 9 bases. CDR1 is SGHTA, CDR2 FQGTGA, per germline. This CDR3 has 15 residues. V trimming: 6 bases; J trimming: 5 bases; junction bases outside the gene matches: 11.

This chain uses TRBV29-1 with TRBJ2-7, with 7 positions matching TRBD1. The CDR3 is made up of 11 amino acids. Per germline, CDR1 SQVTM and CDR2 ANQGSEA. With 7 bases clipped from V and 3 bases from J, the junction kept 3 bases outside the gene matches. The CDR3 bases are TGCAGCGCCGACAGGGACTACGAGCAGTACTTC. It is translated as CSADRDYEQYF.

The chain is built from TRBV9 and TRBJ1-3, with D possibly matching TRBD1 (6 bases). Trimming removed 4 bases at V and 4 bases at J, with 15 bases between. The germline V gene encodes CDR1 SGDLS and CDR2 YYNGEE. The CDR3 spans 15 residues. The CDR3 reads CASSPTGGRGNTIYF. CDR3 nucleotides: TGTGCCAGCAGCCCGACAGGCGGGCGGGGAAACACCATATATTTT.

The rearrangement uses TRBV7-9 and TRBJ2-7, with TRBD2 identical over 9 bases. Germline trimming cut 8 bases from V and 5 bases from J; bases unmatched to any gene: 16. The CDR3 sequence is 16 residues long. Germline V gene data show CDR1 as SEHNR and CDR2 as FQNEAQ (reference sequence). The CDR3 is CASGQGGLAGDHEQYF. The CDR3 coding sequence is TGTGCCAGCGGGCAGGGGGGGTTAGCGGGAGACCACGAGCAGTACTTC.

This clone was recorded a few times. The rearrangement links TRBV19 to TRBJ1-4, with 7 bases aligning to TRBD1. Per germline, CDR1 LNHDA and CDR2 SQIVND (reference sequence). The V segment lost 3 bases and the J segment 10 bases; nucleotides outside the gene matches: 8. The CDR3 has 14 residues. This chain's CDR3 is CASSIFDRDGKLFF. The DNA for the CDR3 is TGTGCCAGTAGTATCTTCGACAGGGATGGAAAACTGTTTTTT.